These 16 T cell receptor beta chains were all obtained from the same sample, sequenced in a study of cytomegalovirus exposure and HLA in healthy donors. Both 60 Vbeta primers and 13 Jbeta primers went into the PCR. Method: immunoSEQ multiplex PCR; TCRdb's copy keeps in-frame clones and lacks some. The table includes 150,000 to 200,000 clones, around three quarters detected once. The specimen sequenced was PBMCs. These receptors were obtained from a man aged 40-50 years in good health and CMV-seropositive.

This clone was seen a handful of times. The chain carries TRBV6-1 and TRBJ1-1; D might be TRBD1 (5 bases). With 3 bases removed from V and 4 bases from J, the gap between germline ends came to 18 bases. CDR1 and CDR2 (germline): MNHNS, SASEGT. The CDR3 has 16 residues. CDR3 sequence reads: CASSDSGGGKGTEAFF. DNA for the CDR3: TGTGCCAGCAGTGATAGTGGGGGAGGTAAGGGCACTGAAGCTTTCTTT.

The chain carries TRBV28 and TRBJ1-2, with D unclear. The CDR3 has 12 amino acids. CDR1 is MDHEN and CDR2 is SYDVKM in the germline V gene. V was trimmed by 5 bases and J by 3 bases, leaving 7 bases between them. As DNA, the CDR3 is TGTGCCAGCAGTCCCCAGTACTATGGCTACACCTTC. Translating it yields CASSPQYYGYTF.

This rearrangement joins TRBV10-3 to TRBJ1-6, with D maybe TRBD1 (5 bases). Looked up from germline, CDR1 is ENHRY and CDR2 is SYGVKD. With 11 bases removed from V and 7 bases from J, the gap between germline ends came to 12 bases. The CDR3 consists of 12 residues. CDR3 protein: CAAQGGNSPLHF. As DNA, the CDR3 is TGTGCCGCGCAGGGTGGCAATTCACCCCTCCACTTT.

The chain links TRBV30 to TRBJ1-3; D is possibly TRBD1 (5 bases). Trimming removed 4 bases from V and 2 bases from J, with 9 bases in between. The CDR3 length is 13 residues. Germline V gene sequence: CDR1 GTSNPN, CDR2 SVGIG (reference sequence). Written as DNA, the CDR3 is TGTGCCTGGAAGGAAGGGGCTGGAAACACCATATATTTT. This codes for CAWKEGAGNTIYF.

The gene calls are TRBV18 and TRBJ1-1; D is undetermined. V lost 3 bases and J lost 7, with 18 bases in between. The CDR3 loop spans 15 amino acids. Looked up from germline, CDR1 is KGHSH and CDR2 is LQKENI. CDR3 sequence reads: CASSPLSEGKGEAFF. In DNA form, the CDR3 reads TGTGCCAGCTCACCGCTGTCTGAGGGAAAGGGTGAAGCTTTCTTT.

The chain links TRBV7-3 to TRBJ2-3; weak D call: TRBD2 (6 bases). CDR1 and CDR2 (germline): SGHTA, FQGTGA. CDR3 length: 15 residues. V was pared by 0 bases and J by 4 bases, with 11 bases between. CDR3 region: CASSLTGGLADTQYF. The CDR3 coding sequence is TGTGCCAGCAGCTTAACTGGGGGGTTGGCAGATACGCAGTATTTT.

This chain uses TRBV14 with TRBJ1-2; unclear D gene. V was pared by 0 bases and J by 13 bases, with 15 bases between. CDR1 SGHDN and CDR2 FVKESK come from the germline V gene. The CDR3 extends over 13 amino acids. CDR3 amino acids: CASSQELRGEPTF. The CDR3 DNA sequence: TGTGCCAGCAGCCAAGAGTTACGGGGTGAACCCACCTTC.

The chain links TRBV15 to TRBJ1-5; a possible D gene is TRBD1 (5 bases). The germline CDR1 and CDR2 sequences are LNHNV and YYDKDF (reference sequence). Trimming removed 0 bases from V and 0 bases from J, with 12 bases in between. CDR3 length: 17 amino acids. The CDR3 DNA reads as TGTGCCACCAGCAGAGATAAGACAGTTGATAGCAATCAGCCCCAGCATTTT. Translated, it gives CATSRDKTVDSNQPQHF.

The table lists this clone with a count of one. V is TRBV2 and J is TRBJ2-5; 8 nucleotides line up with TRBD2. TRBJ2-7 explains the end of the DNA better; the J call may be wrong. The CDR3 is 13 residues long. Germline CDR1 reads SNHLY; CDR2 reads FYNNEI. As DNA, the CDR3 is TGTGCCAGCAGTAGCGGGGGCACCTACGAGCAGTACTTC. It translates to CASSSGGTYEQYF.

The chain is built from TRBV29-1 and TRBJ1-2; TRBD1 matches 10 bases. V trimming: 1 base; J trimming: 4 bases; junction bases outside the gene matches: 9. Germline loops: CDR1 SQVTM, CDR2 ANQGSEA. The CDR3 extends over 16 amino acids. DNA of the CDR3: TGCAGCGTTGAAGGTTTGGGGACAGGGGATGGCTATGGCTACACCTTC. Translation: CSVEGLGTGDGYGYTF.

The chain is built from TRBV14 and TRBJ1-1; TRBD1 is a possible D gene (6 bases). The V gene lost 0 bases and the J gene lost 5 bases, with 10 bases spanning the gap. Germline V gene lookup returns CDR1 SGHDN and CDR2 FVKESK. The CDR3 runs 14 residues. The chain's CDR3 is CASSQEGGWTEAFF. In DNA form, the CDR3 reads TGTGCCAGCAGCCAAGAAGGGGGTTGGACTGAAGCTTTCTTT.

This clone was recorded once. The rearrangement joins TRBV4-1 to TRBJ2-7; weak D call: TRBD1 (5 bases). The CDR3 totals 17 residues. Germline CDR1 and CDR2: MGHRA and YSYEKL. V was clipped by 0 bases and J by 0 bases, with 15 bases between them. The CDR3 DNA reads TGCGCCAGCAGCCAAGACCCACCCCTGACAGCCTCCTACGAGCAGTACTTC. Its translation: CASSQDPPLTASYEQYF.

The V call is TRBV4-1, the J call TRBJ1-5, with 7 positions matching TRBD1. The CDR3 contains 17 residues. V lost 4 bases and J lost 6; bases outside the gene matches: 15. The germline CDR1 and CDR2 sequences are MGHRA and YSYEKL. The CDR3 nucleotides are TGCGCCAGCAGCCCGGGACAGCGGATCGCTCCGGCTCAGCCCCAGCATTTT. It yields the protein CASSPGQRIAPAQPQHF.

This clone was seen more than once but under ten times. The rearrangement uses TRBV4-3 and TRBJ1-1, with D possibly being TRBD1 (6 bases). The CDR3 loop spans 17 amino acids. Germline V lookup: CDR1 LGHNA, CDR2 YSLEER. The V gene lost 3 bases and the J gene lost 0 bases, with 17 bases spanning the gap. The CDR3 reads CASSHSYGGTLNTEAFF. DNA of the CDR3: TGCGCCAGCAGCCACTCTTACGGGGGGACACTGAACACTGAAGCTTTCTTT.

This clone was counted only a few times. The rearrangement links TRBV19 to TRBJ1-2; 9 bases line up with TRBD1. V shed 1 base and J 6 bases; nucleotides not matched to a gene: 3. Germline lookup yields CDR1 LNHDA and CDR2 SQIVND (reference sequence). The CDR3 covers 14 residues. CDR3 amino acids: CASSIVRTGDGYTF. The CDR3 nucleotides read TGTGCCAGTAGTATAGTGCGGACAGGGGATGGCTACACCTTC.

This chain uses TRBV30 with TRBJ2-7; 9 bases align to TRBD1. Germline values: CDR1 GTSNPN, CDR2 SVGIG (reference sequence). V lost 7 bases and J lost 1; bases outside the gene matches: 5. This CDR3 is built from 13 residues. The CDR3 DNA follows: TGTGCCTCAGACAGGGGGGTTTCCTACGAGCAGTACTTC. Protein product: CASDRGVSYEQYF.